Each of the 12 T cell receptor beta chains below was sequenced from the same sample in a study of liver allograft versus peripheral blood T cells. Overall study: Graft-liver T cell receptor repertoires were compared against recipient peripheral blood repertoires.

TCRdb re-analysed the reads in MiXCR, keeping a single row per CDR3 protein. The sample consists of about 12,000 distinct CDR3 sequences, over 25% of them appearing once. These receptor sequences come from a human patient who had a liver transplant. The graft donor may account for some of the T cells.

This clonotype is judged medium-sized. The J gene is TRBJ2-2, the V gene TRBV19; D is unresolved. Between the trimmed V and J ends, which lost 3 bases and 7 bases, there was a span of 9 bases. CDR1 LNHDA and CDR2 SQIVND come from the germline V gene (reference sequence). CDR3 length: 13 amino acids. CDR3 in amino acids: CASSILYHGELFF. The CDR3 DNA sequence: TGTGCCAGTAGTATCCTCTACCACGGGGAGCTGTTTTTT.

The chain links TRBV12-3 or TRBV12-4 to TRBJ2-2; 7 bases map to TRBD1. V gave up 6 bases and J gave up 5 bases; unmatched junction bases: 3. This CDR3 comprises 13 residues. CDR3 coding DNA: TGTGCCAGCAGATTGACAGGGACCGGGGAGCTGTTTTTT. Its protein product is CASRLTGTGELFF.

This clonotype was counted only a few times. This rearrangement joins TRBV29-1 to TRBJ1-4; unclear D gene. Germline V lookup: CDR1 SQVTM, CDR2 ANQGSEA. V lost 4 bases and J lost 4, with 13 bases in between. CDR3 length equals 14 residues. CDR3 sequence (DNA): TGCAGCGTTGGAGACGGAGGTTTTAATGAAAAACTGTTTTTT. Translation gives CSVGDGGFNEKLFF.

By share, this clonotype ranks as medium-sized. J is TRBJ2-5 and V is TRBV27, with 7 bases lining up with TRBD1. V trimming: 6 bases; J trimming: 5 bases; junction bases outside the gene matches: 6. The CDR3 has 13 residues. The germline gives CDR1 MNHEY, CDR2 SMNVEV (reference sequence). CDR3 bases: TGTGCCAGCAGGAGACAGGGTGGCGAGACCCAGTACTTC. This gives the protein CASRRQGGETQYF.

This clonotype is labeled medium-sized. As DNA, the CDR3 is TGTGCCAGCTCACCACTCCCCGCAACTAATGAAAAACTGTTTTTT. This gives the protein CASSPLPATNEKLFF. The gene calls are TRBV18 and TRBJ1-4, with unresolved D. CDR1 is KGHSH, CDR2 LQKENI, per germline. V was trimmed by 1 base and J by 0 bases, leaving 6 bases between them. This CDR3 region has 15 residues.

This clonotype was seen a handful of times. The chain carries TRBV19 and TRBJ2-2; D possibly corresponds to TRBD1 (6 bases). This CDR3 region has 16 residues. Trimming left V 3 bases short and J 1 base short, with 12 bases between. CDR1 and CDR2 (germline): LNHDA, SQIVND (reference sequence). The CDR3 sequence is CASSIRGGLNTGELFF. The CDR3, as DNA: TGTGCCAGTAGTATCCGAGGGGGTCTGAACACCGGGGAGCTGTTTTTT.

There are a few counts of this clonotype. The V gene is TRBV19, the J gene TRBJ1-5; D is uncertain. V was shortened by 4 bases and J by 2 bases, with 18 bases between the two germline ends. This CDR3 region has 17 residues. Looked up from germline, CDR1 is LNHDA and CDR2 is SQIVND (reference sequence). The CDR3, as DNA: TGTGCCAGTAGTAGTCTCCCGGCAGGAGAGGGCAATCAGCCCCAGCATTTT. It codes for CASSSLPAGEGNQPQHF.

This CDR3 reads CASSLGAQGAGRSLQYF. DNA for the CDR3: TGTGCCAGCAGTTTAGGCGCACAGGGAGCGGGCAGGTCCCTTCAGTACTTC. The chain uses TRBV28 and TRBJ2-4; D may match TRBD1 or TRBD2 (6 bases each). The V gene lost 2 bases and the J gene lost 11 bases, with 25 bases spanning the gap. This CDR3 is 17 amino acids long. CDR1 and CDR2 (germline): MDHEN, SYDVKM. The whole variable domain, remainder taken from reference TRBV28 and TRBJ2-4, is DVKVTQSSRYLVKRTGEKVFLECVQDMDHENMFWYRQDPGLGLRLIYFSYDVKMKEKGDIPEGYSVSREKKERFSLILESASTNQTSMYLCASSLGAQGAGRSLQYFGAGTRLSVL.

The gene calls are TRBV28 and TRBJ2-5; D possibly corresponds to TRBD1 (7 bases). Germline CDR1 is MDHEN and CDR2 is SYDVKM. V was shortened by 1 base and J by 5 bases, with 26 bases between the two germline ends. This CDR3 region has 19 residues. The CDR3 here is CASSLFAGQPVLRGETQYF. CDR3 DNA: TGTGCCAGCAGTTTATTCGCGGGACAGCCCGTTTTACGTGGTGAGACCCAGTACTTC.

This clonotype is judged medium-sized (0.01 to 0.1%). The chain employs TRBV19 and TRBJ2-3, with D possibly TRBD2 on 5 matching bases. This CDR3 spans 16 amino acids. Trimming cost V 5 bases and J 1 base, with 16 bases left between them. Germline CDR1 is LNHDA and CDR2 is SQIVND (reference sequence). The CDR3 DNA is TGTGCCAGTAGTGCCACTAGACAATCGGGCACAGATACGCAGTATTTT. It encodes CASSATRQSGTDTQYF.

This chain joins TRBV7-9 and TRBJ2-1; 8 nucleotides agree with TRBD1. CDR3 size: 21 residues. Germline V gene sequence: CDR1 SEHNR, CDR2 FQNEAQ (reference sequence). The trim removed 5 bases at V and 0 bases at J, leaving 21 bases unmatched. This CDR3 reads CASSPLKGTGDGGNSYNEQFF. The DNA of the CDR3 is TGTGCCAGCAGCCCCCTCAAGGGGACAGGAGACGGTGGGAACTCCTACAATGAGCAGTTCTTC.

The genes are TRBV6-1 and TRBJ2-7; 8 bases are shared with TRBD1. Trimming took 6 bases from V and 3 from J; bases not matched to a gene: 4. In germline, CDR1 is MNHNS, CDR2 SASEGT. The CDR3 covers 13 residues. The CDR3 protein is CASRSDRGYEQYF. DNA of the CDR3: TGTGCCAGCAGGTCTGACAGGGGCTACGAGCAGTACTTC.